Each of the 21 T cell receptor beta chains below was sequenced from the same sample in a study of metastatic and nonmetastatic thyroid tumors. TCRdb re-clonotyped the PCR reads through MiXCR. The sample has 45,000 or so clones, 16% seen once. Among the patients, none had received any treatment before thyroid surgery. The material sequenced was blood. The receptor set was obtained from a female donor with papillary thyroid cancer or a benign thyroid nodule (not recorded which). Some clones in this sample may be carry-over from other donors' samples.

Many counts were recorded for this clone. CDR3 in amino acids: CASSYAGRGNTEAFF. The DNA of the CDR3 is TGTGCCAGCAGTTACGCTGGGAGGGGGAACACTGAAGCTTTCTTT. This rearrangement joins TRBV12-3 or TRBV12-4 to TRBJ1-1, with a possible D match to TRBD1 (5 bases). The CDR3 totals 15 residues. The V and J ends lost 4 bases and 1 base respectively, with 13 bases between them.

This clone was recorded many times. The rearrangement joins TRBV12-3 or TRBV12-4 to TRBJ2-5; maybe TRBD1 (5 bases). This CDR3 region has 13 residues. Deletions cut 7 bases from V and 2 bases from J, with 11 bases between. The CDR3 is CASTKQEQETQYF. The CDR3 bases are TGTGCCAGCACCAAACAGGAACAAGAGACCCAGTACTTC.

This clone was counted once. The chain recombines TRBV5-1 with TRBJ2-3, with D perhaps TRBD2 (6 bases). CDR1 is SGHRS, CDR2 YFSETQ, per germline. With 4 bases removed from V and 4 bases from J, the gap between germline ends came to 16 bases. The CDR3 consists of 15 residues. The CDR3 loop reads CASSPAEGWSDTQYF. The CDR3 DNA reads TGCGCCAGCAGCCCCGCGGAGGGTTGGTCAGATACGCAGTATTTT.

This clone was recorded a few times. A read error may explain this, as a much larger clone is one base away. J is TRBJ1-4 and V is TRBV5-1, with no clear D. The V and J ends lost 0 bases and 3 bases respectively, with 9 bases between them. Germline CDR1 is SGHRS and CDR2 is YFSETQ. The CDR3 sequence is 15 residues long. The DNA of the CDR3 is TGCGCCAGCAGCTTGGGATCGCCAGCTAATGAAAAACTGTTTTTT. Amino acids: CASSLGSPANEKLFF.

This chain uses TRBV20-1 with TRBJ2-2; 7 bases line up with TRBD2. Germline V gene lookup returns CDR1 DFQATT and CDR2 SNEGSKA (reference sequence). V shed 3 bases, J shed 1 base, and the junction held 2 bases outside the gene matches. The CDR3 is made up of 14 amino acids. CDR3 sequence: CSASPSGNTGELFF. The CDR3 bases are TGCAGTGCTAGCCCTAGCGGGAACACCGGGGAGCTGTTTTTT.

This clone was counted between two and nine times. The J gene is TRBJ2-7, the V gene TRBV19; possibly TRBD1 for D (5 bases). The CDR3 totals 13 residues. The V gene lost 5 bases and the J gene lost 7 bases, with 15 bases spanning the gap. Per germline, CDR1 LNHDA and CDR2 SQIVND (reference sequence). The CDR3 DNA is TGTGCCAGTAGTGGAGAGACAGTGAGGGAGCAGTACTTC. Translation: CASSGETVREQYF.

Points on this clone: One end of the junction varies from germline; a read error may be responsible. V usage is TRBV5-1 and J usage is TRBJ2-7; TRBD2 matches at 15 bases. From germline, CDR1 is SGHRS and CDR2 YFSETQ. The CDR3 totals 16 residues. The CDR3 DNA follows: TGCACCAGCAGCACGGGACTAGCGGGAGGTGGGGGAGAGCAGTACTTC. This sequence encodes CTSSTGLAGGGGEQYF. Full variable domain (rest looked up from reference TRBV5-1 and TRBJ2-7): KAGVTQTPRYLIKTRGQQVTLSCSPISGHRSVSWYQQTPGQGLQFLFEYFSETQRNKGNFPGRFSGRQFSNSRSEMNVSTLELGDSALYLCTSSTGLAGGGGEQYFGPGTRLTVT.

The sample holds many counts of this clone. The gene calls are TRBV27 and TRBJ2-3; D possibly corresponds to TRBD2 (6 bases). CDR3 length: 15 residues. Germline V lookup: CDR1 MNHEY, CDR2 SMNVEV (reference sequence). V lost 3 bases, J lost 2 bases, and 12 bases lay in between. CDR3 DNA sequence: TGTGCCAGCAGTTTCGCCGGACTACCCACAGATACGCAGTATTTT. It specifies CASSFAGLPTDTQYF.

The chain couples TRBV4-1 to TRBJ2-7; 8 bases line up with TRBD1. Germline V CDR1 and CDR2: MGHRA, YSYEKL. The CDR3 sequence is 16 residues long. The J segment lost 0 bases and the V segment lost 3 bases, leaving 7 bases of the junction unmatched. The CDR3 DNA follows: TGCGCCAGCAGCCACGGGACAGGTGAGAGCTCCTACGAGCAGTACTTC. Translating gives CASSHGTGESSYEQYF.

CDR3 sequence reads: CASSQDLGYEREGLDTQYF. The CDR3 DNA reads as TGTGCCAGCAGCCAAGATTTGGGCTATGAGCGGGAGGGCCTCGATACGCAGTATTTT. The chain couples TRBV4-2 to TRBJ2-3; 10 bases map to TRBD2. Germline V lookup: CDR1 LGHNA, CDR2 YNFKEQ. After removal of 0 bases from V and 6 bases from J, the junction contained 15 bases not matched to a gene. This CDR3 is built from 19 residues.

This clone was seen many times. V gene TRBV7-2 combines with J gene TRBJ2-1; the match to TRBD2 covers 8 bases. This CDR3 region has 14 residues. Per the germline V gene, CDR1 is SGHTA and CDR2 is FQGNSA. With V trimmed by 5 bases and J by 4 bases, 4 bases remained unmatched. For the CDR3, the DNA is TGTGCCAGCAGCGCCGGGACTAGTTACAATGAGCAGTTCTTC. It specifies CASSAGTSYNEQFF.

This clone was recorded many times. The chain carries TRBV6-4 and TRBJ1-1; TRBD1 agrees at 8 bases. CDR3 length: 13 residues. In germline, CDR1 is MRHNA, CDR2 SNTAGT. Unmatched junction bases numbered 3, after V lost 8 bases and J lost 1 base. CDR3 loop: CASRQGRNTEAFF. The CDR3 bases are TGTGCCAGCCGACAGGGGAGGAACACTGAAGCTTTCTTT.

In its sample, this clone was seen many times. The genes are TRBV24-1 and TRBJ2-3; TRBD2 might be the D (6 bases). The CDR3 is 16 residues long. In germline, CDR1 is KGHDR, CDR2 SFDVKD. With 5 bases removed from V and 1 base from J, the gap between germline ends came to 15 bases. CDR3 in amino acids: CATSGRASARTDTQYF. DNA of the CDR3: TGTGCCACCAGTGGGAGGGCTAGCGCTCGCACAGATACGCAGTATTTT.

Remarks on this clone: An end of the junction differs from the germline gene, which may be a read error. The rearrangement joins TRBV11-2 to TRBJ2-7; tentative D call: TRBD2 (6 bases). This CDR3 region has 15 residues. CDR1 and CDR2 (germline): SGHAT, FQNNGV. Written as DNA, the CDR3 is TGTGCCAGCAGCTTAGTGGCGGGGATCTCCTACGACCAGTACTTC. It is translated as CASSLVAGISYDQYF. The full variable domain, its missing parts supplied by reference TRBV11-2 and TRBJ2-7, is EAGVAQSPRYKIIEKRQSVAFWCNPISGHATLYWYQQILGQGPKLLIQFQNNGVVDDSQLPKDRFSAERLKGVDSTLKIQPAKLEDSAVYLCASSLVAGISYDQYFGPGTRLTVT.

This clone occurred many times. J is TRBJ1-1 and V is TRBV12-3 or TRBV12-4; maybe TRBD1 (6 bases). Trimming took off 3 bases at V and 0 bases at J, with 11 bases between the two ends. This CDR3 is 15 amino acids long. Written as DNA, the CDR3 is TGTGCCAGCAGTTTGCCCAGGGGCATGAACACTGAAGCTTTCTTT. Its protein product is CASSLPRGMNTEAFF.

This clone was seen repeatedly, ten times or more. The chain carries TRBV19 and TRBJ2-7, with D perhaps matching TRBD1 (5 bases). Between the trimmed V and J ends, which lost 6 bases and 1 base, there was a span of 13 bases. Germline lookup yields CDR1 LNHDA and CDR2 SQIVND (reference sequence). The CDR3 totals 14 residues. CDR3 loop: CASRNQGPSYEQYF. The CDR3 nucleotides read TGTGCCAGTAGAAACCAGGGCCCTTCCTACGAGCAGTACTTC.

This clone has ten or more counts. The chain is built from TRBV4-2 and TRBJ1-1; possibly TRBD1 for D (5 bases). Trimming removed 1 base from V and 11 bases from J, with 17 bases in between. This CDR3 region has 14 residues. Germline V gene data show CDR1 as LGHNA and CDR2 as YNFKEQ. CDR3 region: CASSQAQGNPAAFF. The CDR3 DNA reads TGTGCCAGCAGCCAAGCGCAGGGCAACCCTGCCGCTTTCTTT.

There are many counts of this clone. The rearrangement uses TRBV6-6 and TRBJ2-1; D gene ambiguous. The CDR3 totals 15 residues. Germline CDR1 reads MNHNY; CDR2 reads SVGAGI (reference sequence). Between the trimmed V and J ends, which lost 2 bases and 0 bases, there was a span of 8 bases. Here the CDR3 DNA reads TGTGCCAGCAGTTACGCGTCTACCTCCTACAATGAGCAGTTCTTC. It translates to CASSYASTSYNEQFF.

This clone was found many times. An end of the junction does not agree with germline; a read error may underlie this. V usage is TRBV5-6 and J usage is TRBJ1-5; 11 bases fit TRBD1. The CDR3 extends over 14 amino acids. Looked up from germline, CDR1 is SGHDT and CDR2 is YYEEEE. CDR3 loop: CASTRTGGNQPQHF. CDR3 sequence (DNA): TGTGCCAGCACCAGGACAGGGGGCAACCAGCCCCAGCATTTT.

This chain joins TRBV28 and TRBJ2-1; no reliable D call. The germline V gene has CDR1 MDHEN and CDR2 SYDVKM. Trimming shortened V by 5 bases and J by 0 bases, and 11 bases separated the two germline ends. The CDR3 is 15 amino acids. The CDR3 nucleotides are TGTGCCAGCAGTCCACCAGACATCTCCTACAATGAGCAGTTCTTC. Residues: CASSPPDISYNEQFF.

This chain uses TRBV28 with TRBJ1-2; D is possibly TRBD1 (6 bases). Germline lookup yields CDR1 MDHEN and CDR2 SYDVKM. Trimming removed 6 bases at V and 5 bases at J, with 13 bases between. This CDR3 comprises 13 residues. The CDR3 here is CASRAGAGYGYTF. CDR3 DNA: TGTGCCAGCAGGGCGGGGGCGGGATATGGCTACACCTTC.